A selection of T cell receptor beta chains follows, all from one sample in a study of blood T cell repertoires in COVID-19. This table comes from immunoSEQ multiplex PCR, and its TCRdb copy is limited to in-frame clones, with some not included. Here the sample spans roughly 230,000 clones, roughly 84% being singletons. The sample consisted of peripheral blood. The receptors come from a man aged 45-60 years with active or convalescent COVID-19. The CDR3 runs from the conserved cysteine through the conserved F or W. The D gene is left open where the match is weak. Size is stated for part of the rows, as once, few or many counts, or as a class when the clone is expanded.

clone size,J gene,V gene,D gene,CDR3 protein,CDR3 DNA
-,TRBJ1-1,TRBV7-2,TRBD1,CASLQGALRTEAFF,TGTGCCAGCCTTCAGGGGGCCCTTAGAACTGAAGCTTTCTTT
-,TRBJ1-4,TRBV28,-,CASSSDENEKLFF,TGTGCCAGCTCATCCGATGAGAATGAAAAACTGTTTTTT
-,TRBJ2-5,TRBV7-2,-,CASSPRGTQYF,TGTGCCAGCAGCCCCCGGGGGACCCAGTACTTC
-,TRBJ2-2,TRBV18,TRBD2,CASSGTSVTGELFF,TGTGCCAGCTCCGGGACTAGCGTGACCGGGGAGCTGTTTTTT
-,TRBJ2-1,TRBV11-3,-,CASSRGLYNEQFF,TGTGCCAGCAGCAGGGGCCTGTACAATGAGCAGTTCTTC
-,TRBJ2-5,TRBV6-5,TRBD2,CASSTSGGASETQYF,TGTGCCAGCAGCACTAGCGGGGGGGCATCTGAGACCCAGTACTTC
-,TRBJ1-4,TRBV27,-,CASSYGRRSANEKLFF,TGTGCCAGCAGTTATGGTAGGAGGAGTGCTAATGAAAAACTGTTTTTT
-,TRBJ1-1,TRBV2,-,CASSEGVMNTEAFF,TGTGCCAGCTCGGAGGGCGTAATGAACACTGAAGCTTTCTTT
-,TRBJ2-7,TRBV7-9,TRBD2,CASSLRTSGGLSYEQYF,TGTGCCAGCAGCCTTAGGACTAGCGGGGGCCTCTCCTACGAGCAGTACTTC
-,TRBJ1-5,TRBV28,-,CASSFFFLQGNQPQHF,TGTGCCAGCAGTTTCTTCTTCTTACAGGGCAATCAGCCCCAGCATTTT
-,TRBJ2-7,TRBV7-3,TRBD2,CASSLIGGANEQYF,TGTGCCAGCAGCTTAATCGGGGGGGCAAACGAGCAGTACTTC
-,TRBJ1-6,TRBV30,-,CAWSVDRLENSPLHF,TGTGCCTGGAGTGTAGACAGGCTAGAGAATTCACCCCTCCACTTT
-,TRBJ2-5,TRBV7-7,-,CASSPLGLQETQYF,TGTGCCAGCAGCCCACTGGGGCTCCAAGAGACCCAGTACTTC
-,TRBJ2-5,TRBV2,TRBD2,CASRGGNQQTQYF,TGTGCCAGCAGGGGAGGGAATCAGCAGACCCAGTACTTC
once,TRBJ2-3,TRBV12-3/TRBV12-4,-,CASSYKDTQYF,TGTGCCAGCAGCTATAAAGATACGCAGTATTTT
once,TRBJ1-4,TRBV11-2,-,CASSPLRDRNVEKLFF,TGTGCCAGCAGCCCCCTCCGAGACAGGAATGTGGAAAAACTGTTTTTT
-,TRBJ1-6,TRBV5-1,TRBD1,CASSSLSQGGGNSPLHF,TGCGCCAGCAGCTCCCTCTCACAGGGGGGTGGCAATTCACCCCTCCACTTT
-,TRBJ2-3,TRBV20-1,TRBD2,CSASFPSGSTDTQYF,TGCAGTGCTAGTTTTCCTAGCGGGAGCACAGATACGCAGTATTTT
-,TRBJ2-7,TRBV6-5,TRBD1,CASRQGQGIREQYF,TGTGCCAGCAGACAGGGACAGGGTATAAGGGAGCAGTACTTC
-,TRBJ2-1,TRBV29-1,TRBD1,CSVSGTGDDGDPNEQFF,TGCAGCGTTTCCGGGACAGGGGACGACGGCGACCCCAATGAGCAGTTCTTC
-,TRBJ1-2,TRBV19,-,CASSTGRTDPYGYTF,TGTGCCAGTAGTACCGGCCGGACAGATCCCTATGGCTACACCTTC
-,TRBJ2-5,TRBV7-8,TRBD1,CASSERDSAIGTQYF,TGTGCCAGCAGCGAAAGGGACAGCGCCATTGGGACCCAGTACTTC
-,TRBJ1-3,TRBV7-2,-,CASSEGYNSGNTIYF,TGTGCCAGCTCAGAGGGTTACAACTCTGGAAACACCATATATTTT
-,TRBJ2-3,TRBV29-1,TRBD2,CSVGTSGGSYTDTQYF,TGCAGCGTTGGGACTAGCGGGGGCTCATACACAGATACGCAGTATTTT
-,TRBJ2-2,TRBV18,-,CASSPSQGSGELFF,TGTGCCAGCTCACCATCGCAGGGGTCCGGGGAGCTGTTTTTT
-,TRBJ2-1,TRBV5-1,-,CASSFGGGALNEQFF,TGCGCCAGCAGCTTCGGTGGGGGGGCTCTCAATGAGCAGTTCTTC
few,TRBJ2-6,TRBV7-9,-,CASRPPSGANVLTF,TGTGCCAGCAGACCCCCCAGTGGGGCCAACGTCCTGACTTTC
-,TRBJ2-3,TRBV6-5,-,CASSFGTAVQYF,TGTGCCAGCAGTTTCGGGACTGCTGTACAGTATTTT
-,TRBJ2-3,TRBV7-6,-,CASSLGPGRSTDTQYF,TGTGCCAGCAGCTTAGGCCCAGGGCGTAGCACAGATACGCAGTATTTT
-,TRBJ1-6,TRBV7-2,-,CASSSPKGVSAYNSPLHF,TGTGCCAGCAGCTCACCTAAGGGAGTTAGCGCCTATAATTCACCCCTCCACTTT
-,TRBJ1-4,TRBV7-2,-,CASSSNAGATNEKLFF,TGTGCCAGCAGCTCCAACGCCGGTGCAACTAATGAAAAACTGTTTTTT
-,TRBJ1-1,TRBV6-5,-,CASFPAGRGTEAFF,TGTGCCAGCTTTCCGGCAGGGCGGGGCACTGAAGCTTTCTTT
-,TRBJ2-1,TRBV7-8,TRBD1,CASSYRQGEINEQFF,TGTGCCAGCAGCTACAGACAGGGGGAAATCAATGAGCAGTTCTTC
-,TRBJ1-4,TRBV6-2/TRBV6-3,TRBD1,CASSYSSRGREKLFF,TGTGCCAGCAGTTACTCGAGCAGGGGGCGTGAAAAACTGTTTTTT
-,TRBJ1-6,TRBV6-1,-,CASSAKQGQAYNSPLHF,TGTGCCAGCAGTGCAAAACAGGGTCAAGCTTATAATTCACCCCTCCACTTT
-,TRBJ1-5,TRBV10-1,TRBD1,CASRQGCSRTQHF,TGCGCCAGCAGACAGGGGTGTAGTAGGACCCAGCATTTT
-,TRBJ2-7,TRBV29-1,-,CSVFDSLTYEQYF,TGCAGCGTTTTCGACAGCTTGACCTACGAGCAGTACTTC
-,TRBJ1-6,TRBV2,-,CASSDGRNSPLHF,TGTGCCAGCAGTGATGGCAGGAATTCACCCCTCCACTTT
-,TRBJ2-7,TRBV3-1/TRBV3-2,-,CASSPGIGTEQYF,TGTGCCAGCAGCCCAGGTATAGGAACCGAGCAGTACTTC
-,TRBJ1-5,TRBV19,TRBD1,CASSDRGDVFQPQHF,TGTGCCAGTAGCGACAGGGGAGACGTCTTTCAGCCCCAGCATTTT
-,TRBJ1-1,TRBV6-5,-,CASSYSSTVVVTEAFF,TGTGCCAGCAGTTACTCGAGTACGGTGGTGGTCACTGAAGCTTTCTTT
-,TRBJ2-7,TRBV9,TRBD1,CASSVGDRVEQYF,TGTGCCAGCAGCGTAGGGGACAGGGTCGAGCAGTACTTC